The following is a T cell receptor beta chain sequence with its context. The antigen is unknown. The trim removed 4 bases at V and 0 bases at J, leaving 5 bases unmatched. This CDR3 is built from 16 residues. CDR1 is SGHRS and CDR2 is YFSETQ in the germline V gene. These data originate in a study of T cell repertoires in cytomegalovirus infection. About the study: It can be stated that public TCR beta signatures indicated CMV infection as well as a matching HLA type.

General study results and limits: What dominated the ex vivo response were HLA-C-restricted CMV-specific TCR beta clonotypes.

TCRdb independently ran MiXCR on the reads; one entry per CDR3 protein. The data contain about 310,000 distinct CDR3 sequences, roughly a sixth of them singletons. The sequenced sample consisted of PBMCs. The TCR was taken from a human donor in good health (CMV status not recorded). Some clones in this sample may be carry-over from other donors' samples. The chain carries TRBV5-1 and TRBJ2-3, with TRBD1 matching over 10 bases. This CDR3 reads CASSLGQGVSTDTQYF. The DNA for the CDR3 is TGCGCCAGCAGCCTAGGACAGGGGGTTAGCACAGATACGCAGTATTTT.